This record covers a single T cell receptor beta chain. The data belong to a study of blood T cell repertoires in COVID-19. J lost 2 bases, V lost 6 bases, and 12 bases had no gene match. There are 16 residues in the CDR3. From germline, CDR1 is MDHEN and CDR2 SYDVKM. As originally analysed: Nucleated cell counts were estimated from reference gene primer amplification. Generated by immunoSEQ multiplex PCR, the TCRdb table keeps only in-frame clones and is missing some. That table is the source of V, J and clone size, and D and trimming were worked out from the DNA. Of approximately 260,000 clones in the sample, 89% were seen once. Participant ages covered about 18 to 95 years across 25 or so US areas. In assigning cohorts, the study relied on participant-reported clinical history.

The chain uses TRBV28 and TRBJ1-1; 7 nucleotides line up with TRBD1. This clonotype originated in a woman between 55 and 75 years old who had recovered from COVID-19. Sequenced: PBMCs or T cells enriched from blood (not recorded which). Here the CDR3 reads CASSSAQGQPNTEAFF. The CDR3 region has the DNA TGTGCCAGCAGCTCGGCTCAGGGACAGCCAAACACTGAAGCTTTCTTT.